This is a list of T cell receptor beta chains from one sample in a study of T cell clonotyping in hematopoietic cell transplantation. The table came from immunoSEQ multiplex PCR; TCRdb's copy has only in-frame clones and leaves some out. Seen here are approximately 9,000 clones, about 84% observed once, and the top ten hold 45% to 55%. Sequenced material: PBMCs, taken at the time of graft-versus-host disease after allogeneic stem cell transplant. These receptors originate from a male patient aged 55-69 years who had an allogeneic stem cell transplant from an unrelated donor, so the T cells may come from the graft donor. Some clones in this sample may be carry-over from other donors' samples. CDR3s include the opening cysteine and the closing phenylalanine or tryptophan. Fields, in order: D gene, clone size, J gene, V gene, CDR3 DNA, CDR3 protein. D genes are given only for firm matches. Some rows have no size entry. The others give once, few or many, or a class for an expanded clone.

>.|.|TRBJ1-1|TRBV2
TGTGCCAGCACCCGGGACCATGGCATGAACACTGAAGCTTTCTTT
CASTRDHGMNTEAFF
>.|.|TRBJ1-5|TRBV7-6
TGTGCCAGCAGCTTAGGGGGGATTCAGCCCCAGCATTTT
CASSLGGIQPQHF
>.|.|TRBJ2-5|TRBV7-2
TGTGCCAGCAGCTTAGGTAACTCACCATGGGAGACCCAGTACTTC
CASSLGNSPWETQYF
>.|once|TRBJ2-7|TRBV20-1
TGCAGTGCTGTGATTTCGTACGAGCAGTACTTC
CSAVISYEQYF
>.|.|TRBJ1-1|TRBV19
TGTGCCACTCGCCTCGGGGGCCCGAACACTGAAGCTTTCTTT
CATRLGGPNTEAFF
>.|large|TRBJ2-2|TRBV9
TGTGCCAGCAGCGCGATGGGGGGGGCCGGCACCGGGGAGCTGTTTTTT
CASSAMGGAGTGELFF
>TRBD1|once|TRBJ1-6|TRBV9
TGTGCCAGCAGCGTAGCGACAGGGGGATCACCCCTCCACTTT
CASSVATGGSPLHF
>TRBD1|.|TRBJ2-2|TRBV7-2
TGTGCCAGCAGCTTAGTAGACAGGGTGGGCGGGGAGCTGTTTTTT
CASSLVDRVGGELFF
>.|.|TRBJ2-7|TRBV7-2
TGTGCCAGCAGCCCCTGGGGGTACGAGCAGTACTTC
CASSPWGYEQYF
>.|.|TRBJ1-6|TRBV2
TGTGCCAGCAGTGCACGCAGGGTCAATTCACCCCTCCACTTT
CASSARRVNSPLHF
>.|.|TRBJ2-7|TRBV7-2
TGTGCCAGCAGCTTAGATAACAGGGTCTACGAGCAGTACTTC
CASSLDNRVYEQYF
>.|few|TRBJ2-3|TRBV5-4
TGTGCCAGCAGCGGCGCACTAACTTTGGGGACGGCTAGCACAGATACGCAGTATTTT
CASSGALTLGTASTDTQYF
>TRBD1|.|TRBJ1-6|TRBV5-6
TGTGCCAGCAGCTGGCAGGGGGCGAAACTTAATTCACCCCTCCACTTT
CASSWQGAKLNSPLHF
>.|.|TRBJ2-7|TRBV27
TGTGCCAGCAGTTCCGGGACCGCCCCCTTAGGCGAGCAGTACTTC
CASSSGTAPLGEQYF
>.|.|TRBJ1-2|TRBV7-2
TGTGCCAGCAGCTTATTCCGGGATAACTATGGCTACACCTTC
CASSLFRDNYGYTF
>TRBD1|.|TRBJ1-1|TRBV6-6
TGTGCCAGCAGTTACCCACAGGGGGCCTACACTGAAGCTTTCTTT
CASSYPQGAYTEAFF